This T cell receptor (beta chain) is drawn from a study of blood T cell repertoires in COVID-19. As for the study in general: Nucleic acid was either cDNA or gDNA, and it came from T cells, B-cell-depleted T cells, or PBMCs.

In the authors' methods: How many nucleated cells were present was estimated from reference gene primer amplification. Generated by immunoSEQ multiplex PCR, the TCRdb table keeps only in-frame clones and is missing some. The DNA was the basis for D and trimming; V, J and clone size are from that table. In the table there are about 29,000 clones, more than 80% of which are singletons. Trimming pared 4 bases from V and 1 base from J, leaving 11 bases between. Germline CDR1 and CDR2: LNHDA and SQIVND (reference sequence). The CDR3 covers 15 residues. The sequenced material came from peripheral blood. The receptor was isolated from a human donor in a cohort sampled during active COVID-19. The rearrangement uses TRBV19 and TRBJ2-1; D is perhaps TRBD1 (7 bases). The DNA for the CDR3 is TGTGCCAGTAGTAAGGCGGGACAGTCCTACAATGAGCAGTTCTTC. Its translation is CASSKAGQSYNEQFF. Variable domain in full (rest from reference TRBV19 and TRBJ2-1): DGGITQSPKYLFRKEGQNVTLSCEQNLNHDAMYWYRQDPGQGLRLIYYSQIVNDFQKGDIAEGYSVSREKKESFPLTVTSAQKNPTAFYLCASSKAGQSYNEQFFGPGTRLTVL.